This paragraph reports one T cell receptor beta chain. Germline trimming cut 4 bases from V and 4 bases from J; bases unmatched to any gene: 6. Germline V gene data show CDR1 as MNHEY and CDR2 as SMNVEV (reference sequence). There are 14 residues in the CDR3. The data were taken from a study of blood T cell repertoires in COVID-19. Study context: Acute and convalescent COVID-19 samples came from the United States, Italy and Spain.

Recruited during active infection, patients (from Seattle) were subsequently followed longitudinally. The authors' processing: Reference gene primers were amplified, and this amplification served to estimate nucleated cell counts. Profiling relied on immunoSEQ multiplex PCR, and the TCRdb table lists in-frame clones only, not all of them. The V and J calls and clone size were taken over from that table, and D and trimming were inferred from the DNA. Seen here are about 170,000 clones, approximately 86% observed once, and the top ten hold 6.9%. Material: peripheral blood. The rearrangement uses TRBV27 and TRBJ2-5, with 7 bases lining up with TRBD2. This receptor was obtained from a man older than 75 with COVID-19, enrolled during active disease. The CDR3 nucleotides read TGTGCCAGCAGTTGGGCGGGGGTTGCAGAGACCCAGTACTTC. This encodes CASSWAGVAETQYF.